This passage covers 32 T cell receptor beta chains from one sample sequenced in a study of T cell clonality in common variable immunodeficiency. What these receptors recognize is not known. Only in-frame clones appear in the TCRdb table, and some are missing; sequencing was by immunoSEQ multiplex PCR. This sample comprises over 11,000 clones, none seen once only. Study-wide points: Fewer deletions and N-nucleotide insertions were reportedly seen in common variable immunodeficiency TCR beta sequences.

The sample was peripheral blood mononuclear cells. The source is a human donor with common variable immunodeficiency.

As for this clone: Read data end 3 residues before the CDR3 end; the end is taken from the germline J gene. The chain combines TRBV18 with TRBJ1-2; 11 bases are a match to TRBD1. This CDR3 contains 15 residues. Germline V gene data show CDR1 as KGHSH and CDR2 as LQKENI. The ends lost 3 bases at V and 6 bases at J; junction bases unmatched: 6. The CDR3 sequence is CASSPRTGQGDGYTF. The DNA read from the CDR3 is TGTGCCAGCTCACCTAGGACGGGACAGGGGGATGGC.

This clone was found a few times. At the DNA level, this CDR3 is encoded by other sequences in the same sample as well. The DNA read from the CDR3 is TGTGCCAGTAGCCCGGGACAGGGGGTCAAAAACATT. The encoded protein is CASSPGQGVKNI. The entire CDR3 sequence reads CASSPGQGVKNIQYF. The rearrangement uses TRBV19 and TRBJ2-4; 11 positions agree with TRBD1. The missing CDR3 end, 3 residues past where the read stops, is filled in from the germline J gene. Losses at the gene ends were 6 bases for V and 3 bases for J; bases not matched to a gene: 4. Germline CDR1 LNHDA, CDR2 SQIVND (reference sequence). This CDR3 region has 15 residues.

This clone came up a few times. Incomplete CDR3 DNA: TGCGCCAGCAGCTTGGACCGTCGAGGGGATGGC. Translation gives CASSLDRRGDG. The full CDR3 protein reads CASSLDRRGDGYTF. J is TRBJ1-2 and V is TRBV5-1, with D perhaps matching TRBD1 (5 bases). The read stops 3 residues short of the end of the CDR3; the missing end is completed from the germline J gene. The ends were cut back, 0 bases at V and 6 bases at J, with 12 bases in the middle. Per germline, CDR1 SGHRS and CDR2 YFSETQ. The CDR3 extends over 14 amino acids.

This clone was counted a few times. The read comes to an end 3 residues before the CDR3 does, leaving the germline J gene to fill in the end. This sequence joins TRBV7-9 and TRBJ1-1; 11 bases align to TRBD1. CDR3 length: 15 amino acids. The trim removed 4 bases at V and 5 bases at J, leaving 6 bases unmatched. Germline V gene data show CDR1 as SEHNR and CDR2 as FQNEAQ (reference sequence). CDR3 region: CASSSLGQGATEAFF. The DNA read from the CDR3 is TGTGCCAGCAGCTCCCTCGGACAGGGGGCGACTGAA.

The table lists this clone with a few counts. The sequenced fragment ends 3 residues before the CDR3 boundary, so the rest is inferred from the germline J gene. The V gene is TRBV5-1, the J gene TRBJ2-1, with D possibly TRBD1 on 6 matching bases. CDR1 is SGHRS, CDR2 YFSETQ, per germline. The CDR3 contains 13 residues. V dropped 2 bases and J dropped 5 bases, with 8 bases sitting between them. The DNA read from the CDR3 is TGCGCCAGCAGCTTCGGGACAAACAATGAG. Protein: CASSFGTNNE. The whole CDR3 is CASSFGTNNEQFF.

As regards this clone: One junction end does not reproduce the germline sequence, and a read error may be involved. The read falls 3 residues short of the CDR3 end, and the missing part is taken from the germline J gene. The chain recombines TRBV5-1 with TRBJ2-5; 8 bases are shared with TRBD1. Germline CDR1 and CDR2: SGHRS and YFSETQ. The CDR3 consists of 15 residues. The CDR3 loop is CASTLTGAKQETQYF. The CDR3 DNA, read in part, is TGCGCCAGCACCTTGACAGGGGCGAAACAAGAGACC.

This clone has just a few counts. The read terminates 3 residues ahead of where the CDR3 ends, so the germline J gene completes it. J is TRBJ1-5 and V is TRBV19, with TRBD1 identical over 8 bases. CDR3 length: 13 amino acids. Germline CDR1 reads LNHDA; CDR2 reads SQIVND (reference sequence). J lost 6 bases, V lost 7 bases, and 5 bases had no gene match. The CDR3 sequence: CASTGGYSQPQHF. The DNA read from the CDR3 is TGTGCCAGTACAGGGGGCTACAGTCAGCCC.

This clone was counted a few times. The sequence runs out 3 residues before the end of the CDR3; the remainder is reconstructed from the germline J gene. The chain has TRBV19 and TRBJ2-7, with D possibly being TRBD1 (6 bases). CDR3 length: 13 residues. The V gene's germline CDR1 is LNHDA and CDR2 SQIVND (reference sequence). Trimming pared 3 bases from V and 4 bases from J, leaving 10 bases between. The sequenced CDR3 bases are TGTGCCAGTAGTATTAACAGGGTTTACGAG. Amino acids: CASSINRVYE. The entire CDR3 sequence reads CASSINRVYEQYF.

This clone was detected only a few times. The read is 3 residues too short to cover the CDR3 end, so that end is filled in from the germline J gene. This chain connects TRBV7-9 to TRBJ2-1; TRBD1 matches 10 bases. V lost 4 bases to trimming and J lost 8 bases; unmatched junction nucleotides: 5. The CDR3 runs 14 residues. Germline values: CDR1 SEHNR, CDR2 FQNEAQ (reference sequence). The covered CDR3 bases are TGTGCCAGCAGCTCCGCGGACAGGGGGTATGAG. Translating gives CASSSADRGYE. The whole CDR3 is CASSSADRGYEQFF.

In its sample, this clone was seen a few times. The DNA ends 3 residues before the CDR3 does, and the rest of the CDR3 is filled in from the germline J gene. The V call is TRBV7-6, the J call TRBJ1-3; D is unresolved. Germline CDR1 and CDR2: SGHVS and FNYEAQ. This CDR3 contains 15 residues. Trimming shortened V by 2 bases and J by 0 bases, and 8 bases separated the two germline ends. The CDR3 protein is CASSLIQGSGNTIYF. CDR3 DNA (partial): TGTGCCAGCAGCTTAATCCAAGGCTCTGGAAACACC.

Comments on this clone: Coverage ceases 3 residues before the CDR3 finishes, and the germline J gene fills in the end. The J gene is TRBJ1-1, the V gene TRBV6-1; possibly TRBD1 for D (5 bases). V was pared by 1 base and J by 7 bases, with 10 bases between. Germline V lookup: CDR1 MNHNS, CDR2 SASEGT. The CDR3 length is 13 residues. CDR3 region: CASSEGGVVEAFF. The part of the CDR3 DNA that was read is TGTGCCAGCAGTGAAGGGGGGGTGGTTGAA.

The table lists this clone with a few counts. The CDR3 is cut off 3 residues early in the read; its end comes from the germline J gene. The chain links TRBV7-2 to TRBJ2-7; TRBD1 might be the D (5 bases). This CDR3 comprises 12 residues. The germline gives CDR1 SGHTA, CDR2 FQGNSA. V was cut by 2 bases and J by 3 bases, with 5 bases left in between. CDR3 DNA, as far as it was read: TGTGCCAGCAGCTTACAGGGCTACGAG. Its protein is CASSLQGYE. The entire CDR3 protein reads CASSLQGYEQYF. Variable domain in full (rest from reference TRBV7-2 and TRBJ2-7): GAGVSQSPSNKVTEKGKDVELRCDPISGHTALYWYRQSLGQGLEFLIYFQGNSAPDKSGLPSDRFSAERTGGSVSTLTIQRTQQEDSAVYLCASSLQGYEQYFGPGTRLTVT.

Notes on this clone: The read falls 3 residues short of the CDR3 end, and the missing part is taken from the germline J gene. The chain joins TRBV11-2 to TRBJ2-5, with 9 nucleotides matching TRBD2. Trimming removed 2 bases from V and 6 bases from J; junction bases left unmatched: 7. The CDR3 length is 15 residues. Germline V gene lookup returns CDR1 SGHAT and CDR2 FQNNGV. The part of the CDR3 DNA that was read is TGTGCCAGCAGCTTACGCGGGGGGGCTGTGAAGACC. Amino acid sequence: CASSLRGGAVKT. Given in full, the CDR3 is CASSLRGGAVKTQYF.

The DNA read from the CDR3 is TGTGCCAGCTCACCACCTATGGGGCGAGCCCAAGAGACC. Translated, it gives CASSPPMGRAQET. The complete CDR3 protein is CASSPPMGRAQETQYF. V is TRBV18 and J is TRBJ2-5; weak D call: TRBD1 (5 bases). Sequencing ends 3 residues short of the CDR3 end; the germline J gene provides the rest. The CDR3 contains 16 residues. The V end was cut by 0 bases, the J end by 1 base, with 12 bases between. In germline, CDR1 is KGHSH, CDR2 LQKENI.

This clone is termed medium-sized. The covered CDR3 bases are TGTGCCAGCAGTTACGGGCACGGACAAGGGGTATTCGGTGAG. This sequence encodes CASSYGHGQGVFGE. The entire CDR3 sequence reads CASSYGHGQGVFGEQFF. V usage is TRBV6-2 or TRBV6-3 and J usage is TRBJ2-1; tentative D call: TRBD1 (5 bases). The read terminates 3 residues ahead of where the CDR3 ends, so the germline J gene completes it. The CDR3 sequence is 17 residues long. V was clipped by 2 bases and J by 9 bases, with 23 bases between them. CDR1 is MNHEY, CDR2 SVGEGT, per germline.

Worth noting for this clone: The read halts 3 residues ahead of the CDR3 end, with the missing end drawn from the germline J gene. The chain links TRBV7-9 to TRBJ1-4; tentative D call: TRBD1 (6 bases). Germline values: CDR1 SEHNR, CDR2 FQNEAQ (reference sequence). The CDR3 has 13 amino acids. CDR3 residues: CASSLSAGAKLFF. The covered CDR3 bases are TGTGCCAGCAGCCTTTCGGCGGGGGCGAAA.

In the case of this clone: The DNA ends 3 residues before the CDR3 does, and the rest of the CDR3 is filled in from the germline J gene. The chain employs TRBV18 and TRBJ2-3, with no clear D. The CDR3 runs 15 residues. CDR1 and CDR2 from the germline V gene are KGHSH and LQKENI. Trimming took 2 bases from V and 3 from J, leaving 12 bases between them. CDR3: CASSPVVLRTDTQYF. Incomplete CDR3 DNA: TGTGCCAGCTCACCAGTGGTCCTACGTACAGATACG.

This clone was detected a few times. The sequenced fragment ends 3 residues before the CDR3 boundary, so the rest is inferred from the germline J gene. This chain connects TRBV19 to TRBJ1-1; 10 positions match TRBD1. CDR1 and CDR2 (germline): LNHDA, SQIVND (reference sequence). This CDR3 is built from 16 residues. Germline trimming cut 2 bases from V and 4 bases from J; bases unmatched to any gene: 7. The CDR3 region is CASSIWTGGMGTEAFF. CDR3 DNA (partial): TGTGCCAGTAGTATATGGACAGGGGGTATGGGCACTGAA.

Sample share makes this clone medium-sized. CDR3 sequence reads: CASSLRPTGRDEQYF. CDR3 DNA (partial): TGTGCCAGCAGCCTAAGACCTACAGGGAGGGACGAG. V usage is TRBV9 and J usage is TRBJ2-7; D perhaps matches TRBD2 (7 bases). The read ends 3 residues before the CDR3 terminus; that terminus is restored from the germline J gene. The ends were cut back, 4 bases at V and 5 bases at J, with 19 bases in the middle. From germline, CDR1 is SGDLS and CDR2 YYNGEE. The CDR3 consists of 15 residues.

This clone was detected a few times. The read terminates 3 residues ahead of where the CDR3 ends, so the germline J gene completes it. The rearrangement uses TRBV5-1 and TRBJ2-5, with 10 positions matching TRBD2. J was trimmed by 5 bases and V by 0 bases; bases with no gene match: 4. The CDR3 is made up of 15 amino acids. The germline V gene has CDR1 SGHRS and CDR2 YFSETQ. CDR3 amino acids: CASSLGLAGVETQYF. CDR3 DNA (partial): TGCGCCAGCAGCTTGGGTCTAGCGGGGGTTGAGACC.

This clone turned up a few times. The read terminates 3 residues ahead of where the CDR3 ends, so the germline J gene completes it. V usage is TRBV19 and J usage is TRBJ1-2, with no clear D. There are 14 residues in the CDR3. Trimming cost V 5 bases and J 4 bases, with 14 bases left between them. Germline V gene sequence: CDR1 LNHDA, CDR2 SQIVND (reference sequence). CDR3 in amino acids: CASSLLESVYGYTF. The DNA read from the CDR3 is TGTGCCAGTAGTCTTTTGGAGAGCGTCTATGGC.

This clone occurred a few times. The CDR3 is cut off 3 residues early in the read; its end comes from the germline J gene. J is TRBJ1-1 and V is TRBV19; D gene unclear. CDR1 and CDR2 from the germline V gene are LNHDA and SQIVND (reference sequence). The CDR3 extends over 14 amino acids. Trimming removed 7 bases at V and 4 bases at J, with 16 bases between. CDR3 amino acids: CASTDWALRTEAFF. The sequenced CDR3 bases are TGTGCCAGTACCGATTGGGCGTTGCGCACTGAA.

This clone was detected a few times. The chain's CDR3 is CASSPGGGFAYEQYF. Partial CDR3 DNA: TGTGCCAGCTCACCGGGCGGGGGGTTCGCCTACGAG. The chain carries TRBV18 and TRBJ2-7, with TRBD2 matching over 8 bases. The read terminates 3 residues ahead of where the CDR3 ends, so the germline J gene completes it. The trim removed 3 bases at V and 2 bases at J, leaving 6 bases unmatched. Germline-derived CDR1 and CDR2 are KGHSH and LQKENI. CDR3 length: 15 amino acids.

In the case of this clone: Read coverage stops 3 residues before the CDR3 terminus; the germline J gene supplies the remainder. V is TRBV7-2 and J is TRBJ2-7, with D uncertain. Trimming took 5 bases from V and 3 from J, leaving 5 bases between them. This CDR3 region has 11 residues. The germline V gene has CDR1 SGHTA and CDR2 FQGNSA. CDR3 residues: CASSQDYEQYF. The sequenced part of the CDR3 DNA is TGTGCCAGCAGCCAGGACTACGAG. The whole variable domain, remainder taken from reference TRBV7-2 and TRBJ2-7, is GAGVSQSPSNKVTEKGKDVELRCDPISGHTALYWYRQSLGQGLEFLIYFQGNSAPDKSGLPSDRFSAERTGGSVSTLTIQRTQQEDSAVYLCASSQDYEQYFGPGTRLTVT.

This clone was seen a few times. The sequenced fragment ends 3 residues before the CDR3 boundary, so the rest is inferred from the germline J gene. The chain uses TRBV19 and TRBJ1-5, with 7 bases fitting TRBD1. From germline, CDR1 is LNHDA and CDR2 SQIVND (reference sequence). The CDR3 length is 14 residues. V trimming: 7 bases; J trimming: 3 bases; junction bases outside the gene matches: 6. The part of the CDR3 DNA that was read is TGTGCCAGTAACCTACAGGGGACCAATCAGCCC. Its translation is CASNLQGTNQP. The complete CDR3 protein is CASNLQGTNQPQHF.

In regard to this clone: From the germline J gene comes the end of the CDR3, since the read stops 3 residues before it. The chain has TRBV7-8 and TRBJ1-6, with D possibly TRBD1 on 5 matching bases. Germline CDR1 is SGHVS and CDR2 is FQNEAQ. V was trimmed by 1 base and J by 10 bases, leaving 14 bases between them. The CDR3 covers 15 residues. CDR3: CASSLGGIAGSPLHF. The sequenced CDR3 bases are TGTGCCAGCAGCTTAGGGGGCATTGCCGGCTCACCC.

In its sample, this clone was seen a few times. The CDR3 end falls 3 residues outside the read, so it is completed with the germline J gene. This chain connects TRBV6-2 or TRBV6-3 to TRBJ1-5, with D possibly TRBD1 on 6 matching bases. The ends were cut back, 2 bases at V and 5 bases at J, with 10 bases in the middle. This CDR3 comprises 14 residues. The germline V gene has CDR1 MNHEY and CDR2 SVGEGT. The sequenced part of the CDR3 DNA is TGTGCCAGCAGTTACCTTCAGGGGCATCAGCCC. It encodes CASSYLQGHQP. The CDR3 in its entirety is CASSYLQGHQPQHF.

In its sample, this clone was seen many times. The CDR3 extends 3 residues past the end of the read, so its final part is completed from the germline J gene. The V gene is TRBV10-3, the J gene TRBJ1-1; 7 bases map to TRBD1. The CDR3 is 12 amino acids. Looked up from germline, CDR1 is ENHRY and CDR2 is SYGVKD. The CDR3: CAISRGGEEAFF. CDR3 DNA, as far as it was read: TGTGCCATCAGCCGAGGGGGCGAAGAA.

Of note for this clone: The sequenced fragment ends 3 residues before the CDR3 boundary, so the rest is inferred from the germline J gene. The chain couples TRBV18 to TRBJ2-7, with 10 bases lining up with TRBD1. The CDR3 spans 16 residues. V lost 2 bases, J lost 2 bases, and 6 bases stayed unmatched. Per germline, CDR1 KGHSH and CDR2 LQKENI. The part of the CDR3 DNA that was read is TGTGCCAGCTCACCAGCGGGACAGGGGATACCCTACGAG. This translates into CASSPAGQGIPYE. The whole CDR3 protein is CASSPAGQGIPYEQYF.

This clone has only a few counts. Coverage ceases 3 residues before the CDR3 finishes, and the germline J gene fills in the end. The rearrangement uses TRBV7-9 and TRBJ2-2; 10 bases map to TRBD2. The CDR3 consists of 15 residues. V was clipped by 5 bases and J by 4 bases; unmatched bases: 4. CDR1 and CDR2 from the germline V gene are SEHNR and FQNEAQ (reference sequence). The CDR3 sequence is CASSARLAGTGELFF. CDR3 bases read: TGTGCCAGCAGCGCCAGACTAGCGGGCACCGGGGAG.

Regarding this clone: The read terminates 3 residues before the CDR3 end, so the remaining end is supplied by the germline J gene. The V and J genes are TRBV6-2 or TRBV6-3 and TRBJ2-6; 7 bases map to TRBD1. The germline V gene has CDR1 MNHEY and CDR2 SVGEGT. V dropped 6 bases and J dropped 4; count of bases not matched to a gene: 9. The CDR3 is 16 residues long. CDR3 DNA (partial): TGTGCCAGCAGAGAGACAGGGCCTTTGGGGGCCAACGTC. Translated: CASRETGPLGANV. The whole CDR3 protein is CASRETGPLGANVLTF.

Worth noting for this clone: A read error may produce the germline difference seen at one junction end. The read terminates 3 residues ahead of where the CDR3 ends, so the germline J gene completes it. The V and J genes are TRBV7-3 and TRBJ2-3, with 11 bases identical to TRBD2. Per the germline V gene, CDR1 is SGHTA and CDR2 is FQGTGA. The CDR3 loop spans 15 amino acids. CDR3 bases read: TGTGCCAGCACCTTAGCGGGGGGGCCTACAGATACG. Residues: CASTLAGGPTDT. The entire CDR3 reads CASTLAGGPTDTQYF.